This entry features one T cell receptor beta chain sequence. Its antigen remains unidentified. Trimming took 2 bases from V and 0 from J, leaving 17 bases between them. The CDR3 runs 17 residues. The germline V gene has CDR1 GTSNPN and CDR2 SVGIG (reference sequence). Assay used: immunoSEQ multiplex PCR; TCRdb lists only in-frame clones, some missing. Of roughly 5,000 clones in the sample, over 75% were seen once. The sample comes from a study of T cells after posttransplantation cyclophosphamide. Controls had myeloablative marrow grafts with methotrexate and calcineurin inhibitor, sampled at 1 year. Study-wide results and caveats: Donor-recipient repertoire similarity was low at 1-2 months, rising over year one.

The TCR comes from a male patient aged 35 to 55 who received an allogeneic stem cell transplant from an unrelated donor, was CMV-positive, and had chronic GVHD only. Some of the T cells might come from the graft donor. This chain links TRBV30 with TRBJ1-3; the D gene is possibly TRBD1 (5 bases). The input for sequencing was PBMCs, taken after an allogeneic stem cell transplant with a calcineurin inhibitor and methotrexate. The CDR3 loop reads CAWSIYGAGSSGNTIYF. CDR3 nucleotide sequence: TGTGCCTGGAGTATTTACGGGGCGGGAAGCTCTGGAAACACCATATATTTT.